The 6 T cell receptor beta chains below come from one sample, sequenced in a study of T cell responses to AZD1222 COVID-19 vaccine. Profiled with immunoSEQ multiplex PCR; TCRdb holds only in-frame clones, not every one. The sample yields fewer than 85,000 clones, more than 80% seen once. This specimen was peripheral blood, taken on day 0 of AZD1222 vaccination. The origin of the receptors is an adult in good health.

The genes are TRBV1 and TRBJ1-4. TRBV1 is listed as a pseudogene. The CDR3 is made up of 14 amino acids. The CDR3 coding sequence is TGCACCAGCAGCCAAGATCTTTCAGGCGGAAAACTGTTTTTT. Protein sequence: CTSSQDLSGGKLFF.

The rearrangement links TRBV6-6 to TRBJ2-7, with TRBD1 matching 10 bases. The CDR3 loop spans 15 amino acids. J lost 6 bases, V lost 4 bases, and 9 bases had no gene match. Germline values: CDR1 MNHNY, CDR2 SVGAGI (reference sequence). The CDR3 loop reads CASSWGGQGRAEQYF. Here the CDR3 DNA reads TGTGCCAGCAGTTGGGGGGGACAGGGGCGGGCCGAGCAGTACTTC.

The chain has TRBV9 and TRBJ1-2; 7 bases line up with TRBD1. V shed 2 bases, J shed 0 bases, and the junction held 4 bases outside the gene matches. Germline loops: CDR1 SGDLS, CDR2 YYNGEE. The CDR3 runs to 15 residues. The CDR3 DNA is TGTGCCAGCAGCGTGCAGGGGACAGCTAACTATGGCTACACCTTC. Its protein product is CASSVQGTANYGYTF.

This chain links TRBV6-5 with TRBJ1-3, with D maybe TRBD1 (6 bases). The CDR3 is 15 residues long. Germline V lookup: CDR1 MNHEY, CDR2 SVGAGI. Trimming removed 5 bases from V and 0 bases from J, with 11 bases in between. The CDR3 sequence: CASSIGGYSGNTIYF. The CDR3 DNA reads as TGTGCCAGCAGTATAGGGGGATACTCTGGAAACACCATATATTTT.

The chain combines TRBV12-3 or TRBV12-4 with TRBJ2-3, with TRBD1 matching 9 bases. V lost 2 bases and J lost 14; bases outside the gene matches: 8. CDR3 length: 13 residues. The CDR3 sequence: CASSLSPSGQGYF. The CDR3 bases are TGTGCCAGCAGTTTATCCCCCTCGGGACAGGGGTATTTT.

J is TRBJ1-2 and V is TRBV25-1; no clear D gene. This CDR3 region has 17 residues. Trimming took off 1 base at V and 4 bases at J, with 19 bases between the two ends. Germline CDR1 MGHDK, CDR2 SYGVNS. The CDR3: CASSELNIVKGVYGYTF. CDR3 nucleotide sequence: TGTGCCAGCAGTGAATTAAACATAGTGAAGGGCGTCTATGGCTACACCTTC.